A single TCR beta chain is shown here with its context. Its antigen is as yet unknown. The data derive from a study of cytomegalovirus exposure and HLA in healthy donors. Study conclusions and caveats: The availability of immune exposure information extended only to CMV serostatus.

The V end was cut by 5 bases, the J end by 0 bases, with 11 bases between. The CDR3 spans 14 residues. In germline, CDR1 is SGHVS, CDR2 FQNEAQ. The PCR was carried out with 60 Vbeta primers and 13 Jbeta primers. This table comes from immunoSEQ multiplex PCR, and its TCRdb copy is limited to in-frame clones, with some not included. This table has 99,000 or so clones, around 79% appearing once. The clonotype comes from a man aged 60 to 69 in good health and CMV-seropositive. The sequenced sample was PBMCs. This rearrangement joins TRBV7-8 to TRBJ2-7, with D tentatively TRBD2 (6 bases). CDR3 sequence reads: CASSRGTASYEQYF. As DNA, the CDR3 is TGTGCCAGCAGCCGCGGGACGGCCTCCTACGAGCAGTACTTC.